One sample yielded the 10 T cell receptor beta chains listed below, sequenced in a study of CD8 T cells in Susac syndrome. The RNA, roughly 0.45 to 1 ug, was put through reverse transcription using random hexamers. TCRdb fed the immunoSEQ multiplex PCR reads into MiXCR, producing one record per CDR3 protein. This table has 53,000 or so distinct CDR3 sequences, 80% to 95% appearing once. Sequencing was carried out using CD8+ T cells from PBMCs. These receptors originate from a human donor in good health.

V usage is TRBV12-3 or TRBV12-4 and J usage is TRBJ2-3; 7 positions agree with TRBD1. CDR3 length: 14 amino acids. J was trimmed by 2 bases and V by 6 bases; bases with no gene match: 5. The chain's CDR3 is CASSPRGFTDTQYF. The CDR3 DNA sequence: TGTGCCAGCAGCCCCAGGGGGTTCACAGATACGCAGTATTTT.

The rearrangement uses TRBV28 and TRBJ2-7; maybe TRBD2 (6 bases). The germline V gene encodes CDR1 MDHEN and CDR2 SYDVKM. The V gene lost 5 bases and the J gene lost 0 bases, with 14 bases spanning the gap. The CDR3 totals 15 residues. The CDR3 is CASSRGTGDSYEQYF. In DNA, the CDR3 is TGTGCCAGCAGTCGGGGGACGGGAGACTCCTACGAGCAGTACTTC.

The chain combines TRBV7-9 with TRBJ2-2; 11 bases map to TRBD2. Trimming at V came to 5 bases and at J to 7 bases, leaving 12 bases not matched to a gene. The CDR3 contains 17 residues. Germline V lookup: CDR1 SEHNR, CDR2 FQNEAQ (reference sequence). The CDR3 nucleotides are TGTGCCAGCAGCCCTTCCCCGGGACTAGCGGAGTTCGGGGAGCTGTTTTTT. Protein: CASSPSPGLAEFGELFF.

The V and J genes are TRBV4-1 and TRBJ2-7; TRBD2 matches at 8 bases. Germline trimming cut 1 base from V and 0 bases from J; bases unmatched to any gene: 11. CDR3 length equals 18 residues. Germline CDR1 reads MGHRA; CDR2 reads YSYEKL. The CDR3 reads CASSQAPRGAGNSYEQYF. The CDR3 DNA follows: TGCGCCAGCAGCCAAGCCCCGCGGGGGGCGGGTAACTCCTACGAGCAGTACTTC.

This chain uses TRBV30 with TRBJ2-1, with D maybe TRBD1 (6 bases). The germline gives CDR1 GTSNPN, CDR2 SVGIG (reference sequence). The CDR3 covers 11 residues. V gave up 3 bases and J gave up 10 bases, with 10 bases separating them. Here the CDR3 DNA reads TGTGCCTGGAGCCACGGGACAGAGCAGTTCTTC. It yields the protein CAWSHGTEQFF.

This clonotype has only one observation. CDR3 bases: TGTGCCAGCAGCCCACGCGACCCCGACGAGCAGTACTTC. It is translated as CASSPRDPDEQYF. The chain uses TRBV13 and TRBJ2-7; no clear D. V gave up 5 bases and J gave up 5 bases, with 13 bases separating them. The germline V gene encodes CDR1 PRHDT and CDR2 FYEKMQ (reference sequence). CDR3 size: 13 residues.

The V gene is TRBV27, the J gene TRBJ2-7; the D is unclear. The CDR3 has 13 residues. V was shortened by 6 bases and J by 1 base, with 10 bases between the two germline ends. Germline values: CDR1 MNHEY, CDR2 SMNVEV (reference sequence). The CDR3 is CASSLTASYEQYF. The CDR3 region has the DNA TGTGCCAGCAGCCTCACGGCTTCCTACGAGCAGTACTTC.

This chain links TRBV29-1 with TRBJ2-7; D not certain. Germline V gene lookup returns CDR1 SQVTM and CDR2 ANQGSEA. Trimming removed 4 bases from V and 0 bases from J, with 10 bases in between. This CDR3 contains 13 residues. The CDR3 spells CSVVEENSYEQYF. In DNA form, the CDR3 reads TGCAGCGTTGTCGAGGAGAACTCCTACGAGCAGTACTTC.

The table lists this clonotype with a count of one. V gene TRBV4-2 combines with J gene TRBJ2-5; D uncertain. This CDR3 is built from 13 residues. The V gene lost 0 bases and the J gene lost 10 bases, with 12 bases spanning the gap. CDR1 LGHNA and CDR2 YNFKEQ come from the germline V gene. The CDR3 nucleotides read TGTGCCAGCAGCCAAGAGTCGGGTGCGCTCCAGTACTTC. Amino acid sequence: CASSQESGALQYF.

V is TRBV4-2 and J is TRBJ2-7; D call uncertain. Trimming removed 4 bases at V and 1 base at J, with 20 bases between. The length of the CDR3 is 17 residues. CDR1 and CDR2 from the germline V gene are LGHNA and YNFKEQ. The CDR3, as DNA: TGTGCCAGCAGCCCCCCATACGCTGCGGATCTATCCTACGAGCAGTACTTC. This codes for CASSPPYAADLSYEQYF.